The clone carrying this T cell receptor beta chain was found once. Using immunoSEQ multiplex PCR, the repertoire was profiled, and TCRdb retains in-frame clones only, with some absent. Of roughly 320,000 clones in the sample, approximately 86% were seen once. This sample is drawn from a study of Ad26.COV2.S vaccination and SARS-CoV-2 variants. Study-level background: Enrollment placed the donor in the COV1001 Ad26.COV2.S trial arm.

Between the trimmed V and J ends, which lost 2 bases and 4 bases, there was a span of 8 bases. CDR3 length: 13 residues. Germline CDR1 reads SGHDN; CDR2 reads FVKESK. The sample's treatment: roughly 19 received Ad26.COV2.S at low or high dose, single or two shots; five or six received placebo; per-sample allocation not given. Vaccine and placebo recipients were sampled on day 63 after the first injection. An Ad26 vector carrying the Wuhan-strain SARS-CoV-2 spike served as the vaccine. The sample consisted of peripheral blood, taken in a trial of Ad26.COV2.S vaccine versus placebo. This TCR was recovered from a person between 18 and 60 years old who received the Ad26.COV2.S COVID-19 vaccine or a placebo. The chain employs TRBV14 and TRBJ1-1; unclear D gene. For the CDR3, the DNA is TGTGCCAGCAGCCAACTCAGGACCACTGAAGCTTTCTTT. Translated, it gives CASSQLRTTEAFF.